Listed here are 10 T cell receptor beta chains from one sample, sequenced in a study of monozygotic twins with inflammatory bowel disease. TCRdb reprocessed the 5' RACE reads and reports one entry per CDR3 protein, with no DNA. The sample holds over 200,000 distinct CDR3 sequences. Sequences were obtained from blood. These receptor sequences come from a human donor with ulcerative colitis or Crohn's disease, or a healthy co-twin of an affected twin (not recorded which).

The chain uses TRBV5-1 and TRBJ2-1. CDR1 and CDR2 (germline): SGHRS, YFSETQ. There are 15 residues in the CDR3. The CDR3 spells CASSLMRSTYNEQFF.

The rearrangement joins TRBV5-1 to TRBJ2-3; the TCRdb D gene call, TRBD1, has no DNA to confirm it. CDR3 length: 13 residues. Germline loops: CDR1 SGHRS, CDR2 YFSETQ. The CDR3 spells CASRGTAGDTQYF.

The chain carries TRBV20-1 and TRBJ1-1; as DNA is missing, the TRBD1 call by TCRdb cannot be tested. The CDR3 contains 11 residues. Germline loops: CDR1 DFQATT, CDR2 SNEGSKA (reference sequence). This CDR3 reads CSAWQGAEAFF.

This chain links TRBV7-6 with TRBJ1-2. Looked up from germline, CDR1 is SGHVS and CDR2 is FNYEAQ. The CDR3 contains 17 residues. CDR3 residues: CASSLVPAEQSLYGYTF.

This chain connects TRBV6-1 to TRBJ2-1; the TCRdb call, TRBD1, lacks DNA for checking. Germline V CDR1 and CDR2: MNHNS, SASEGT. The CDR3 consists of 13 residues. The CDR3 reads CASSQGQGSEQFF.

The chain links TRBV3-1 to TRBJ1-5; TCRdb's assignment of TRBD1 cannot be checked, as there is no DNA. Germline CDR1 and CDR2: LGHDT and YNNKEL (reference sequence). The CDR3 is 15 amino acids. CDR3 sequence reads: CASSPSWGGNQPQHF.

The chain carries TRBV5-1 and TRBJ2-2; TCRdb reports TRBD2, a call that lacks DNA to check it against. Germline values: CDR1 SGHRS, CDR2 YFSETQ. The CDR3 consists of 17 residues. CDR3 residues: CASSLSGGPTTTGELFF.

The chain couples TRBV20-1 to TRBJ2-1; the D call from TCRdb, TRBD2, cannot be confirmed without DNA. CDR3 length equals 15 residues. Germline lookup yields CDR1 DFQATT and CDR2 SNEGSKA (reference sequence). CDR3 sequence: CSARAWTSADNEQFF.

J is TRBJ2-5 and V is TRBV5-1. Germline loops: CDR1 SGHRS, CDR2 YFSETQ. This CDR3 comprises 13 residues. This chain's CDR3 is CASSPDLLGTQYF.

The rearrangement joins TRBV20-1 to TRBJ2-1; TCRdb designates TRBD2, a call that cannot be tested without DNA. The CDR3 runs to 13 residues. Germline V gene lookup returns CDR1 DFQATT and CDR2 SNEGSKA (reference sequence). CDR3 protein: CSARDGSQGEQFF.